This T cell receptor (beta chain) was identified during a study of regulatory T cells in long-lasting Graves disease. With 4 bases clipped from V and 7 bases from J, the junction kept 7 bases outside the gene matches. Germline lookup yields CDR1 MNHEY and CDR2 SVGEGT. There are 15 residues in the CDR3. The time point denotes: newly diagnosed GD, antithyroid drugs for less than 3 months. The TCR library was prepared using RNA isolated from PBMCs. In this sample, this clonotype turned up once. What it recognizes is unknown. CDR3 regions were amplified by Arm-PCR using iRepertoire HTBI primers to build TCR beta libraries. TCRdb ran MiXCR on the multiplex PCR reads and lists one entry per CDR3 protein. The sample contains 240,000 or so distinct CDR3 sequences, just over 20% of which appear only once. Study-wide results and limits: Persistent Graves' disease cases displayed lower TCR diversity than newly diagnosed ones.

The chain links TRBV6-2 or TRBV6-3 to TRBJ2-1; 10 bases fit TRBD2. The receptor was isolated from a female donor with Graves disease. Sequenced here: peripheral blood mononuclear cells (PBMCs), sampled at new diagnosis, from a patient treated with antithyroid drugs. The CDR3 spells CASSSGSGRFNEQFF. DNA for the CDR3: TGTGCCAGCAGTTCCGGTAGCGGGAGGTTTAATGAGCAGTTCTTC.